This T cell receptor (beta chain) derives from a study of T cell therapy after organ transplantation. Germline-derived CDR1 and CDR2 are MNHEY and SVGAGI. This CDR3 is 14 amino acids long. The V segment lost 0 bases and the J segment 11 bases; nucleotides outside the gene matches: 9. Method: immunoSEQ multiplex PCR; TCRdb's copy keeps in-frame clones and lacks some. The sample contains 51,000 or so clones, 85% to 95% of which appear only once. Concerning this clone: Its antigen remains unidentified.

The V and J genes are TRBV6-5 and TRBJ1-1, with 7 positions matching TRBD1. This clonotype was obtained from a human patient who had received a solid organ transplant and had CMV disease. The sequences come from CD8+ T cells from blood, collected before autologous CMV-specific T cell therapy. CDR3 sequence: CASSYSIQGLDAFF. CDR3 in DNA: TGTGCCAGCAGTTACTCCATACAGGGGTTGGATGCTTTCTTT.